The 24 T cell receptor beta chains below come from one sample, sequenced in a study of blood T cell repertoires in COVID-19. Method: immunoSEQ multiplex PCR; TCRdb's copy keeps in-frame clones and lacks some. The data hold roughly 46,000 clones, with approximately 83% observed a single time. Specimen: peripheral blood. Receptors originate from a human donor in a cohort sampled during active COVID-19. The donor label of this sample is uncertain.

This chain joins TRBV6-6 and TRBJ1-6; 8 bases agree with TRBD1. Trimming at V came to 5 bases and at J to 8 bases, leaving 5 bases not matched to a gene. Germline V gene sequence: CDR1 MNHNY, CDR2 SVGAGI (reference sequence). The CDR3 extends over 14 amino acids. The CDR3 here is CASSQTGGDSPLHF. The CDR3 DNA reads TGTGCCAGCAGTCAAACAGGGGGTGATTCACCCCTCCACTTT.

The chain joins TRBV10-3 to TRBJ1-1; no definite D call. The CDR3 covers 14 residues. The V gene's germline CDR1 is ENHRY and CDR2 SYGVKD. V was cut by 9 bases and J by 1 base, with 15 bases left in between. CDR3 bases: TGTGCCATTTCGCCTGGGTCGGGGAACACTGAAGCTTTCTTT. Protein: CAISPGSGNTEAFF.

The J gene is TRBJ1-1, the V gene TRBV7-3; maybe TRBD1 (5 bases). V was cut by 5 bases and J by 1 base, with 8 bases left in between. This CDR3 has 13 amino acids. Germline assignment: CDR1 SGHTA and CDR2 FQGTGA. The CDR3 DNA follows: TGTGCCAGCAGCAAACAGGCGAACACTGAAGCTTTCTTT. Protein sequence: CASSKQANTEAFF.

The chain carries TRBV10-3 and TRBJ1-1; D call uncertain. The CDR3 extends over 13 amino acids. Per germline, CDR1 ENHRY and CDR2 SYGVKD. V lost 7 bases, J lost 4 bases, and 13 bases lay in between. The CDR3 reads CAITTERSTEAFF. As DNA, the CDR3 is TGTGCCATCACGACGGAGCGGAGCACTGAAGCTTTCTTT.

The chain recombines TRBV19 with TRBJ2-3; 10 bases are shared with TRBD2. CDR3 length equals 16 residues. Germline V gene sequence: CDR1 LNHDA, CDR2 SQIVND (reference sequence). J was trimmed by 7 bases and V by 0 bases; bases with no gene match: 7. CDR3 amino acids: CASSIELAGTPYTQYF. CDR3 nucleotide sequence: TGTGCCAGTAGTATAGAACTAGCGGGGACACCATATACGCAGTATTTT.

The chain uses TRBV7-8 and TRBJ1-1, with D uncertain. Trimming cost V 3 bases and J 0 bases, with 8 bases left between them. There are 14 residues in the CDR3. CDR1 and CDR2 (germline): SGHVS, FQNEAQ. The CDR3: CASSFQVVNTEAFF. CDR3 in DNA: TGTGCCAGCAGCTTCCAGGTCGTGAACACTGAAGCTTTCTTT.

The chain is built from TRBV6-5 and TRBJ1-5; a weak D match, TRBD1 (6 bases). CDR1 MNHEY and CDR2 SVGAGI come from the germline V gene. Trimming cost V 6 bases and J 0 bases, with 9 bases left between them. CDR3 size: 14 residues. The CDR3 bases are TGTGCCAGCAGCCCGACAGGTAGCAATCAGCCCCAGCATTTT. Translating it yields CASSPTGSNQPQHF.

This chain joins TRBV18 and TRBJ1-1, with D unresolved. Trimming cost V 1 base and J 1 base, with 4 bases left between them. The CDR3 loop spans 13 amino acids. Germline assignment: CDR1 KGHSH and CDR2 LQKENI. CDR3 DNA sequence: TGTGCCAGCTCACCACTAGAGAACACTGAAGCTTTCTTT. It encodes CASSPLENTEAFF.

This clone has a handful of counts. The genes are TRBV7-9 and TRBJ1-1; possibly TRBD1 for D (5 bases). Trimming took 5 bases from V and 5 from J, leaving 12 bases between them. Germline V gene lookup returns CDR1 SEHNR and CDR2 FQNEAQ (reference sequence). This CDR3 contains 13 residues. The DNA for the CDR3 is TGTGCCAGCAGCGCTTATGGGGGGACTGAAGCTTTCTTT. It yields the protein CASSAYGGTEAFF.

The J gene is TRBJ2-3, the V gene TRBV4-3, with TRBD2 matching over 7 bases. This CDR3 is 12 amino acids long. The V segment lost 1 base and the J segment 9 bases; nucleotides outside the gene matches: 1. The germline CDR1 and CDR2 sequences are LGHNA and YSLEER. CDR3 protein: CASSQGTRTQYF. The CDR3 coding sequence is TGCGCCAGCAGCCAAGGGACTAGGACGCAGTATTTT.

This rearrangement joins TRBV6-2 or TRBV6-3 to TRBJ2-5, with 8 bases matching TRBD2. Germline V gene lookup returns CDR1 MNHEY and CDR2 SVGEGT. CDR3 length: 19 residues. The ends lost 5 bases at V and 1 base at J; junction bases unmatched: 18. CDR3 sequence: CASSATTSGTSPSQETQYF. CDR3 DNA: TGTGCCAGCAGTGCTACAACTAGCGGAACCTCCCCTTCCCAAGAGACCCAGTACTTC.

The V and J genes are TRBV7-9 and TRBJ1-5; 10 bases line up with TRBD1. The germline CDR1 and CDR2 sequences are SEHNR and FQNEAQ (reference sequence). This CDR3 is 17 amino acids long. The trim removed 5 bases at V and 2 bases at J, leaving 9 bases unmatched. The CDR3 sequence: CASSMSRDRGGNQPQHF. CDR3 bases: TGTGCCAGCAGCATGAGTCGGGACAGGGGAGGCAATCAGCCCCAGCATTTT.

This chain links TRBV6-5 with TRBJ2-1; 10 bases fit TRBD2. The germline V gene has CDR1 MNHEY and CDR2 SVGAGI. J gave up 4 bases and V 5 bases, and 5 bases lay outside the gene matches. This CDR3 has 15 residues. CDR3 DNA: TGTGCCAGCAGTCGCACTAGCGGGGTATACAATGAGCAGTTCTTC. Amino acid sequence: CASSRTSGVYNEQFF.

The chain uses TRBV18 and TRBJ2-3; a weak D match, TRBD1 (6 bases). The CDR3 runs to 18 residues. Germline V gene data show CDR1 as KGHSH and CDR2 as LQKENI. Between the trimmed V and J ends, which lost 0 bases and 2 bases, there was a span of 18 bases. The CDR3 protein is CASSPPKAGQLNTDTQYF. The CDR3 DNA sequence: TGTGCCAGCTCACCACCGAAGGCCGGACAGCTAAACACAGATACGCAGTATTTT.

This chain links TRBV5-1 with TRBJ2-3; 11 bases fit TRBD2. CDR3 length equals 16 residues. Germline V CDR1 and CDR2: SGHRS, YFSETQ. After removal of 0 bases from V and 7 bases from J, the junction contained 7 bases not matched to a gene. Here the CDR3 DNA reads TGCGCCAGCAGCTTGGGGGGGACTAGCGGCTTCTATACGCAGTATTTT. Its protein product is CASSLGGTSGFYTQYF.

The chain joins TRBV6-4 to TRBJ2-5, with TRBD2 matching over 12 bases. The germline gives CDR1 MRHNA, CDR2 SNTAGT. After removal of 4 bases from V and 5 bases from J, the junction contained 5 bases not matched to a gene. This CDR3 comprises 15 residues. CDR3 sequence: CASSVRTSGGETQYF. The CDR3 nucleotides are TGTGCCAGCAGTGTTCGAACTAGCGGGGGGGAGACCCAGTACTTC.

The rearrangement uses TRBV18 and TRBJ2-2, with a tentative D call TRBD1 (5 bases). CDR1 KGHSH and CDR2 LQKENI come from the germline V gene. The ends were cut back, 1 base at V and 7 bases at J, with 13 bases in the middle. The CDR3 totals 15 residues. The CDR3 is CASSPRTAQGGELFF. The CDR3, as DNA: TGTGCCAGCTCACCACGAACGGCCCAGGGCGGGGAGCTGTTTTTT.

The chain recombines TRBV19 with TRBJ2-1, with D perhaps TRBD2 (6 bases). The CDR3 extends over 14 amino acids. Trimming took off 0 bases at V and 12 bases at J, with 15 bases between the two ends. Germline V CDR1 and CDR2: LNHDA, SQIVND (reference sequence). CDR3 residues: CASSIDRWGDGQFF. The CDR3 DNA is TGTGCCAGTAGTATAGATCGGTGGGGGGACGGGCAGTTCTTC.

This clone was recorded only once. The chain uses TRBV6-5 and TRBJ2-1; D possibly corresponds to TRBD2 (6 bases). This CDR3 comprises 13 residues. Germline CDR1 is MNHEY and CDR2 is SVGAGI. Trimming took 4 bases from V and 2 from J, leaving 6 bases between them. The chain's CDR3 is CASSSGAYNEQFF. CDR3 coding DNA: TGTGCCAGCAGTTCGGGGGCCTACAATGAGCAGTTCTTC.

This chain joins TRBV9 and TRBJ2-3; 9 bases match TRBD2. Germline lookup yields CDR1 SGDLS and CDR2 YYNGEE. The CDR3 is 16 amino acids. The junction had 6 bases not matched to a gene; V was cut back by 4 bases and J by 0 bases. The CDR3 DNA reads as TGTGCCAGCAGCCTGCGGGGGGGAACTAGCACAGATACGCAGTATTTT. Its translation is CASSLRGGTSTDTQYF.

The rearrangement joins TRBV7-9 to TRBJ2-3, with 9 bases lining up with TRBD2. Losses at the gene ends were 3 bases for V and 4 bases for J; bases not matched to a gene: 8. Per the germline V gene, CDR1 is SEHNR and CDR2 is FQNEAQ (reference sequence). The CDR3 runs 16 residues. In DNA form, the CDR3 reads TGTGCCAGCAGCTTCCCTCTGGGACTAGCCCCAGATACGCAGTATTTT. Its protein product is CASSFPLGLAPDTQYF. Full variable domain (missing parts from reference TRBV7-9 and TRBJ2-3): DTGVSQNPRHKITKRGQNVTFRCDPISEHNRLYWYRQTLGQGPEFLTYFQNEAQLEKSRLLSDRFSAERPKGSFSTLEIQRTEQGDSAMYLCASSFPLGLAPDTQYFGPGTRLTVL.

The chain employs TRBV21-1 and TRBJ2-3; the table's D call of TRBD1 was not tested on the DNA. TRBV21-1 is annotated as a pseudogene. This CDR3 is 15 amino acids long. The CDR3 bases are TGTGCCAGCAGCAAGGGACACCCTAGCACAGATACGCAGTATTTT. Translating gives CASSKGHPSTDTQYF.

CDR3 nucleotide sequence: TGTGCCAGCAGGAAAACAGGGGACACCTACAATGAGCAGTTCTTC. This codes for CASRKTGDTYNEQFF. This chain links TRBV6-5 with TRBJ2-1; 7 nucleotides align to TRBD1. Per germline, CDR1 MNHEY and CDR2 SVGAGI. The ends lost 6 bases at V and 2 bases at J; junction bases unmatched: 7. This CDR3 contains 15 residues.

The chain joins TRBV9 to TRBJ2-2; 7 positions agree with TRBD1. The ends lost 0 bases at V and 5 bases at J; junction bases unmatched: 4. Germline CDR1 is SGDLS and CDR2 is YYNGEE. This CDR3 has 15 amino acids. As DNA, the CDR3 is TGTGCCAGCAGCGTAGGTCAGGGGGATACCGGGGAGCTGTTTTTT. It encodes CASSVGQGDTGELFF.